This T cell receptor beta chain was sequenced during a study of T cells in women clearing cervical HPV infection. Background on the study: HLA type could not be excluded as a confounder. Whole-study findings and limits: Repertoire richness, not evenness, was significantly elevated in CIN3+ cases versus controls.

The CDR3 extends over 15 amino acids. Looked up from germline, CDR1 is MDHEN and CDR2 is SYDVKM. V lost 5 bases, J lost 8 bases, and 18 bases lay in between. The data were produced by immunoSEQ multiplex PCR, yet TCRdb's version contains in-frame clones alone and is incomplete. The listing contains 20,000 to 30,000 clones. With regard to this clone: Its cognate antigen is unknown. The read is 3 residues too short to cover the CDR3 end, so that end is filled in from the germline J gene.

The sequence was collected from a woman between 18 and 70 years old with a cervical HPV16 infection that either progressed to CIN3+ or cleared (not recorded which). This chain links TRBV28 with TRBJ1-4; D gene unclear. Sequenced input: blood buffy coat. Incomplete CDR3 DNA: TGTGCCAGCAGTATGACCGGGGTCCCGGACGAAAAA. Its protein product is CASSMTGVPDEK. The CDR3, in full, reads CASSMTGVPDEKLFF.